This is a list of T cell receptor beta chains from one sample in a study of cytotoxic CD8 clonotypes in ibrutinib-treated CLL. Produced via immunoSEQ multiplex PCR; TCRdb's table is partial and in-frame only. The sample contains approximately 210,000 clones, around 72% of which appear only once. Sequences were derived from PBMCs, sampled after 24 months of ibrutinib treatment. These receptors originate from a human donor with chronic lymphocytic leukemia. Each CDR3 is given with its conserved first and last residue.

TRBV19	TRBJ2-7	CASRSSGSDEQYF
TRBV2	TRBJ1-1	CASRVQGADTEAFF
TRBV7-9	TRBJ2-7	CASSSQRSGSYEQYF
TRBV6-6	TRBJ2-1	CASSYQTYNEQFF
TRBV7-8	TRBJ2-3	CASSPREAGDTQYF
TRBV2	TRBJ1-2	CASSTEKDRGLLRGYTF
TRBV6-5	TRBJ2-1	CASSYLAMGEQFF
TRBV5-4	TRBJ1-2	CASSLVQPPYGYTF
TRBV18	TRBJ2-7	CASSPTGVENEQYF
TRBV28	TRBJ2-7	CASTSPGQGSYEQYF
TRBV7-9	TRBJ1-5	CASSLTGNQPQHF
TRBV6-4	TRBJ2-7	CASSDSVAGVQYF
TRBV7-2	TRBJ2-7	CASSLRQGIIYEQYF
TRBV9	TRBJ1-1	CASSRGQGLNTEAFF
TRBV25-1	TRBJ2-5	CASSSRTQETQYF
TRBV13	TRBJ2-4	CASSNRGTGNIQYF
TRBV9	TRBJ2-3	CASSVGTDTQYF
TRBV13	TRBJ1-1	CASSPNPLFGNTEAFF
TRBV5-1	TRBJ2-7	CASQAYGTGGPTYEQYF
TRBV4-3	TRBJ2-7	CASSQGWGQAYEQYF
TRBV4-3	TRBJ2-7	CASSQELVYEQYF
TRBV7-8	TRBJ2-7	CASSSGTTTYEQYF
TRBV25-1	TRBJ2-3	CASSPGGQGGTDTQYF
TRBV2	TRBJ1-1	CASSDREAFF
TRBV7-6	TRBJ2-1	CASSLAATSGRYNNEQFF
TRBV7-2	TRBJ2-7	CASSIRDSYEQYF
TRBV7-2	TRBJ2-2	CASSLSLTNTGELFF
TRBV5-4	TRBJ2-5	CASSEGGIQETQYF
TRBV7-9	TRBJ1-2	CASSQDGQGKRNYGYTF
TRBV25-1	TRBJ1-5	CASSELGNQPQHF
TRBV7-6	TRBJ1-6	CASSLGTGDYNSPLHF
TRBV30	TRBJ2-2	CAAGGAGTGELFF
TRBV19	TRBJ1-1	CASSSTAGDRGPTEAFF
TRBV7-9	TRBJ1-1	CASSLSGGNTEAFF
TRBV29-1	TRBJ2-1	CSHQGTSGRAYNEQFF
TRBV7-7	TRBJ1-1	CASSAQPGVTEAFF
TRBV18	TRBJ2-7	CASSQAVSYEQYF
TRBV6-1	TRBJ1-2	CASSEVGQNYGYTF
TRBV2	TRBJ2-1	CASTPPSGYNEQFF
TRBV29-1	TRBJ1-5	CSVEDPQPGQGKYSNQPQHF
TRBV7-6	TRBJ1-3	CASSRGRNSGNTIYF